This TCR beta chain originates from a study of T cell responses to AZD1222 COVID-19 vaccine. General study points: Dominant CD4 TCR responses targeted spike regions 160-218 and 743-854.

Assay used: immunoSEQ multiplex PCR; TCRdb lists only in-frame clones, some missing. The repertoire has around 150,000 clones, roughly 90% of them found once; the top ten carry 1.9%. CDR1 and CDR2 from the germline V gene are LNHDA and SQIVND (reference sequence). The length of the CDR3 is 15 residues. The V end was cut by 8 bases, the J end by 2 bases, with 16 bases between. This clone showed up just a few times. Its antigen is currently unknown. This clonotype originated in an adult in good health. Sequenced material: peripheral blood, taken on day 0 of AZD1222 vaccination. The rearrangement links TRBV19 to TRBJ1-5; no clear D. The CDR3 nucleotides read TGTGCCAGTTCATATCAGTCCCTTCGCAATCAGCCCCAGCATTTT. Its protein product is CASSYQSLRNQPQHF. Full variable domain (rest looked up from reference TRBV19 and TRBJ1-5): DGGITQSPKYLFRKEGQNVTLSCEQNLNHDAMYWYRQDPGQGLRLIYYSQIVNDFQKGDIAEGYSVSREKKESFPLTVTSAQKNPTAFYLCASSYQSLRNQPQHFGDGTRLSIL.